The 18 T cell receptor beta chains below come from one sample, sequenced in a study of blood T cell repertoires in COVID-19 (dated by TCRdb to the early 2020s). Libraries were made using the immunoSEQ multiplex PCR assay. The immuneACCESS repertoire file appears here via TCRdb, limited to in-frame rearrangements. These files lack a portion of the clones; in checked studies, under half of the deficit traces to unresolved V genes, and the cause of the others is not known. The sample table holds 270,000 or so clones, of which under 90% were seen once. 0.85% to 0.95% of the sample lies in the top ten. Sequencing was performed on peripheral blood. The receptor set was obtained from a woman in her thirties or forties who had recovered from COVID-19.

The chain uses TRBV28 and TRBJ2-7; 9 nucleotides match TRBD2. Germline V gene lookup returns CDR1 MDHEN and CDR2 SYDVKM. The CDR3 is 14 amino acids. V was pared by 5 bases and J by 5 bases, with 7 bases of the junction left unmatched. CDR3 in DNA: TGTGCCAGCAGTCCCGGGACTAGCTTCCACGAGCAGTACTTC. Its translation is CASSPGTSFHEQYF. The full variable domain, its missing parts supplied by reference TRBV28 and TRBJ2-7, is DVKVTQSSRYLVKRTGEKVFLECVQDMDHENMFWYRQDPGLGLRLIYFSYDVKMKEKGDIPEGYSVSREKKERFSLILESASTNQTSMYLCASSPGTSFHEQYFGPGTRLTVT.

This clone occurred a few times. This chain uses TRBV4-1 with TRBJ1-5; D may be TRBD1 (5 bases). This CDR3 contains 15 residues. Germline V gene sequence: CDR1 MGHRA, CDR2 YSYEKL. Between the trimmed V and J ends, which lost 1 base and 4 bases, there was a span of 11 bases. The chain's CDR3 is CASSQGVSGNQPQHF. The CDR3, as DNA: TGCGCCAGCAGCCAAGGGGTCTCAGGGAATCAGCCCCAGCATTTT.

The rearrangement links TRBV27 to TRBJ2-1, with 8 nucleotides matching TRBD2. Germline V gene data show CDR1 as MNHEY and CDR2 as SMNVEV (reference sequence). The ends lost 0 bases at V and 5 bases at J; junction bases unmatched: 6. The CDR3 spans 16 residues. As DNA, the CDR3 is TGTGCCAGCAGTTTATCATGGGGACTAGGGGACAATGAGCAGTTCTTC. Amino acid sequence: CASSLSWGLGDNEQFF.

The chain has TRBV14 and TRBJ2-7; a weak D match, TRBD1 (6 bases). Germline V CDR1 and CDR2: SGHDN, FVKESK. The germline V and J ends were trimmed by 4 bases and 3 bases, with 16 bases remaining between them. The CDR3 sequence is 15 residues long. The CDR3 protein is CASSPRTAGGYEQYF. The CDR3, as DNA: TGTGCCAGCAGCCCCCGGACAGCCGGCGGCTACGAGCAGTACTTC. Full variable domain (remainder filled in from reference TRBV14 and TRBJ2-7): EAGVTQFPSHSVIEKGQTVTLRCDPISGHDNLYWYRRVMGKEIKFLLHFVKESKQDESGMPNNRFLAERTGGTYSTLKVQPAELEDSGVYFCASSPRTAGGYEQYFGPGTRLTVT.

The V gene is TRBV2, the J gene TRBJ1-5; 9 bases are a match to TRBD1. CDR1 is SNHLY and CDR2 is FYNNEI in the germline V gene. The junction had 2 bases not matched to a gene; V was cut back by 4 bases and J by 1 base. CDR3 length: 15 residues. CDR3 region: CASSGQGVSNQPQHF. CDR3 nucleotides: TGTGCCAGCAGTGGACAGGGGGTGAGCAATCAGCCCCAGCATTTT.

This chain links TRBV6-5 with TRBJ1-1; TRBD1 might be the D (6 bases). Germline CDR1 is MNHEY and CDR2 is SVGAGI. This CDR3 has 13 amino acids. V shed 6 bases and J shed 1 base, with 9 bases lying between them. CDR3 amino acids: CASSQTGNTEAFF. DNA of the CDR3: TGTGCCAGCAGCCAGACAGGGAACACTGAAGCTTTCTTT.

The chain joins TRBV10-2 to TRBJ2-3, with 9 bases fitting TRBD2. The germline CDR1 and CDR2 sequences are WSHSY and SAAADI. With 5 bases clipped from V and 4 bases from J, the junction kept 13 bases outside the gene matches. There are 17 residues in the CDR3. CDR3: CASSQGGLAGTSDTQYF. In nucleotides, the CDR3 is TGCGCCAGCAGTCAGGGTGGGCTAGCGGGAACGTCAGATACGCAGTATTTT.

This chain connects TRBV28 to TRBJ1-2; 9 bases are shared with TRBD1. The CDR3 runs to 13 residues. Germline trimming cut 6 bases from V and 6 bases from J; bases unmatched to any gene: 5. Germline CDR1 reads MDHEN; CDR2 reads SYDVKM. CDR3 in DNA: TGTGCCAGCAGAATAACAGGGGGCAATGGCTACACCTTC. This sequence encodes CASRITGGNGYTF.

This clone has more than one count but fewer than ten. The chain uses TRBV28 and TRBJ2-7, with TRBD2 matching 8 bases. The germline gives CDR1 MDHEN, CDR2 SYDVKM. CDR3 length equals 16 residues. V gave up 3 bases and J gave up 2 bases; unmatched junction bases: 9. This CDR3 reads CASSFEAGEGTYEQYF. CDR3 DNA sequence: TGTGCCAGCAGTTTCGAAGCGGGAGAGGGTACCTACGAGCAGTACTTC.

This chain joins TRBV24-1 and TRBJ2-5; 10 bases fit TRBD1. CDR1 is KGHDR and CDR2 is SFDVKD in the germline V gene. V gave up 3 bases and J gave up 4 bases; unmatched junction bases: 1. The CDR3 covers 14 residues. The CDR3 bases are TGTGCCACCAGTGATGGACAGGGGGGAGAGACCCAGTACTTC. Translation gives CATSDGQGGETQYF.

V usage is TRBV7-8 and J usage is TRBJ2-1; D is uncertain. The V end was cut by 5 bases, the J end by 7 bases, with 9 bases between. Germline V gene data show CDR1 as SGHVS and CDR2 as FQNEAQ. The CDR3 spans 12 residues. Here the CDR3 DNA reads TGTGCCAGCAGCCAATGGAGTAATGAGCAGTTCTTC. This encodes CASSQWSNEQFF.

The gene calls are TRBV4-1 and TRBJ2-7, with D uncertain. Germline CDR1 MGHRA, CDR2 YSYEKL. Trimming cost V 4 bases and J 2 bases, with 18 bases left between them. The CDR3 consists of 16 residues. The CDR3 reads CASSPAVELTAYEQYF. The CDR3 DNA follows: TGCGCCAGCAGCCCCGCAGTAGAACTCACAGCCTACGAGCAGTACTTC.

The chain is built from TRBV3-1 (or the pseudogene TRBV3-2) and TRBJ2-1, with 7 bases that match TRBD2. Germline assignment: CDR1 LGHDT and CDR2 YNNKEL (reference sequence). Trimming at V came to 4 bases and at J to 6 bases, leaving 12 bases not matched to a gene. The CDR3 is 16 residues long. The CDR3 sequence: CASSRGGRETGNEQFF. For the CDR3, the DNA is TGTGCCAGCAGCCGCGGCGGGCGGGAGACGGGCAATGAGCAGTTCTTC.

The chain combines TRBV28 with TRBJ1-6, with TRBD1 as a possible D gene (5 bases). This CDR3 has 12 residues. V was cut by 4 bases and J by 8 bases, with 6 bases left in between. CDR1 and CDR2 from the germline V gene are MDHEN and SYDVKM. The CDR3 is CASSSQDSPLHF. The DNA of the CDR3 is TGTGCCAGCAGTTCACAGGATTCACCCCTCCACTTT.

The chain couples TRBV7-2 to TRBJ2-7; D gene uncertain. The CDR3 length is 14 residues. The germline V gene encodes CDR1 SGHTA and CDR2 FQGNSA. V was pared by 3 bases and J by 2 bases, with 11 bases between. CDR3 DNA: TGTGCCAGCAGCTTGGAAGACACCCCCTACGAGCAGTACTTC. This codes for CASSLEDTPYEQYF.

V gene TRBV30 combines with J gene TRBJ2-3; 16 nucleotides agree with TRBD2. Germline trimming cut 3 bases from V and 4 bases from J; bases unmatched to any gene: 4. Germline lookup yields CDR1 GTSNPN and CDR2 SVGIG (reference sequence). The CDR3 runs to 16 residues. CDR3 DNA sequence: TGTGCCTGGAGCGGGACTAGCGGGAGGGAGGCAGATACGCAGTATTTT. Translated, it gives CAWSGTSGREADTQYF.

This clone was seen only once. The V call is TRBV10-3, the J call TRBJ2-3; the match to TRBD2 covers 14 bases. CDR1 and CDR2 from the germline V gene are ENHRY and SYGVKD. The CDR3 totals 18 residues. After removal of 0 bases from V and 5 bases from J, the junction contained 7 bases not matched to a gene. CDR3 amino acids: CAISESRGLAGGGDTQYF. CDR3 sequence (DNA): TGTGCCATCAGTGAGTCAAGAGGACTAGCGGGAGGTGGAGATACGCAGTATTTT.

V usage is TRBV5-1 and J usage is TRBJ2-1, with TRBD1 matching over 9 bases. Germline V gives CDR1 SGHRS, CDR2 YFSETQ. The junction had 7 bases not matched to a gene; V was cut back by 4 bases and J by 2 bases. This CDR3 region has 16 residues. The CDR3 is CASSNWTGVAYNEQFF. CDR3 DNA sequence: TGCGCCAGCAGCAACTGGACAGGGGTCGCCTACAATGAGCAGTTCTTC.